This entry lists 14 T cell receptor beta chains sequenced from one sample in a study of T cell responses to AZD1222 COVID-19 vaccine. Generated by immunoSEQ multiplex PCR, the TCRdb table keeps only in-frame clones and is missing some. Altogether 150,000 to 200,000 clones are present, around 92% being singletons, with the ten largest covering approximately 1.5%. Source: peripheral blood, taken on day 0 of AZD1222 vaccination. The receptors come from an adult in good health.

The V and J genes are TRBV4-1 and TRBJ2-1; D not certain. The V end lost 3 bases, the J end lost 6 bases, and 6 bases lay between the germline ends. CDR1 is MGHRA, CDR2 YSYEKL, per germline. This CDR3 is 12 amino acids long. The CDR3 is CASSHFSNEQFF. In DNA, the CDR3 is TGCGCCAGCAGCCATTTTAGCAATGAGCAGTTCTTC.

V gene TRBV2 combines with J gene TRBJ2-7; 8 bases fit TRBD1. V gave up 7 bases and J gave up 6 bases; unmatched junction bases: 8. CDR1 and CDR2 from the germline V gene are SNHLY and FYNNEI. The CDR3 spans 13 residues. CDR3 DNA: TGTGCCAGCACGCAGGACAGGGTTGCCGAGCAGTACTTC. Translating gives CASTQDRVAEQYF.

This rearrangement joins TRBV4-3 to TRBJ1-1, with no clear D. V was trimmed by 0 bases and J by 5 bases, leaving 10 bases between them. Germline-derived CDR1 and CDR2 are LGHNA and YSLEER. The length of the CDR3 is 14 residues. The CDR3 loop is CASSQERVRTEAFF. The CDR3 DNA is TGCGCCAGCAGCCAAGAAAGGGTGAGGACTGAAGCTTTCTTT.

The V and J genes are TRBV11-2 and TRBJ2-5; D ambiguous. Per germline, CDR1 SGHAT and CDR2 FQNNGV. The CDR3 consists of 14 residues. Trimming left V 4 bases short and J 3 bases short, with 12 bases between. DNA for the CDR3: TGTGCCAGCAGCTCAAGAAGGGTGAAAGAGACCCAGTACTTC. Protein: CASSSRRVKETQYF.

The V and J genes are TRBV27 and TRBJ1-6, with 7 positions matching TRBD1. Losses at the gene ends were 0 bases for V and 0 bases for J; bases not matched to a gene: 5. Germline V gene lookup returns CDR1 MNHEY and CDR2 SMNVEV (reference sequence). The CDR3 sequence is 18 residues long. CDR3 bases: TGTGCCAGCAGTTTATCGGGGACAGCTTTCTCCTATAATTCACCCCTCCACTTT. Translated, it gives CASSLSGTAFSYNSPLHF.

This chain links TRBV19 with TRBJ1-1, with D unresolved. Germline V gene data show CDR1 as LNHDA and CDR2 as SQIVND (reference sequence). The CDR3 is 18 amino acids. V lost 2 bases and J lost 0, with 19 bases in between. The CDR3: CASSISGTRFLMNTEAFF. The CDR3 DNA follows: TGTGCCAGTAGTATATCGGGTACCCGATTTCTTATGAACACTGAAGCTTTCTTT.

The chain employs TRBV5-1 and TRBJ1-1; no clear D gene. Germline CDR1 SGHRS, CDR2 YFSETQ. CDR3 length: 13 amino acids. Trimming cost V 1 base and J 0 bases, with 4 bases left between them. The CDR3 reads CASSLIVNTEAFF. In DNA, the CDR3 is TGCGCCAGCAGCTTGATCGTGAACACTGAAGCTTTCTTT.

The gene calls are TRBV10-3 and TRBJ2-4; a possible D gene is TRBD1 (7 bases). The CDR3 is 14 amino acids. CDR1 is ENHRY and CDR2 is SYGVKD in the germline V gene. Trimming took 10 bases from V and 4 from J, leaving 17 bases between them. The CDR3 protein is CATAQGGRKNIQYF. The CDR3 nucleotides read TGTGCCACGGCCCAGGGGGGCCGAAAAAACATTCAGTACTTC.

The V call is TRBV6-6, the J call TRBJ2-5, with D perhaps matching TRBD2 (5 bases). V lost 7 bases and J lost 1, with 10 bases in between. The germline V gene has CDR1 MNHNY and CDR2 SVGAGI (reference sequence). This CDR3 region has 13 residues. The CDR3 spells CASNWGAQETQYF. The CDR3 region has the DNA TGTGCCAGCAATTGGGGAGCCCAAGAGACCCAGTACTTC.

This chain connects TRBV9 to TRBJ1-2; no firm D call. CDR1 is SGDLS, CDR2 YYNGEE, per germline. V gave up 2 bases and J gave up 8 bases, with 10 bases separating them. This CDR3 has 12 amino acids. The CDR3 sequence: CASSVQDYGYTF. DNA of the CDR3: TGTGCCAGCAGCGTTCAGGATTACGGCTACACCTTC.

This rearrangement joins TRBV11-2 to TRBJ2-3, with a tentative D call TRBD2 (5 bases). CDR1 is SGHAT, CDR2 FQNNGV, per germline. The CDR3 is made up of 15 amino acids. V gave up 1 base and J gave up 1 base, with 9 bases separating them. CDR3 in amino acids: CASSLVNGGTDTQYF. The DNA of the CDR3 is TGTGCCAGCAGCTTAGTAAACGGGGGCACAGATACGCAGTATTTT.

The CDR3 loop is CASSLEQIFYEQYF. CDR3 nucleotides: TGTGCCAGCAGCTTGGAGCAGATTTTCTACGAGCAGTACTTC. The rearrangement joins TRBV7-9 to TRBJ2-7; D gene unclear. Trimming shortened V by 3 bases and J by 3 bases, and 12 bases separated the two germline ends. Germline V gives CDR1 SEHNR, CDR2 FQNEAQ (reference sequence). The CDR3 length is 14 residues.

For the CDR3, the DNA is TGTGCCAGCTCACCCTCAGCCGGGACCCATTCACCCCTCCACTTT. Its protein product is CASSPSAGTHSPLHF. The rearrangement links TRBV18 to TRBJ1-6, with D possibly matching TRBD1 (5 bases). Germline-derived CDR1 and CDR2 are KGHSH and LQKENI. V was cut by 3 bases and J by 8 bases, with 14 bases left in between. This CDR3 spans 15 amino acids.

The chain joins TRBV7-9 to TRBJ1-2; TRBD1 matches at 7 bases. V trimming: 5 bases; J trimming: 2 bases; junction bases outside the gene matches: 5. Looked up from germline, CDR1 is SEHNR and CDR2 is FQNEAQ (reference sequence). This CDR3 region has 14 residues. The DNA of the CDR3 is TGTGCCAGCAGCCCAGGGGGAGGAAACTATGGCTACACCTTC. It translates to CASSPGGGNYGYTF. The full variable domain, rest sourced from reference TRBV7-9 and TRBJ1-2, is DTGVSQNPRHKITKRGQNVTFRCDPISEHNRLYWYRQTLGQGPEFLTYFQNEAQLEKSRLLSDRFSAERPKGSFSTLEIQRTEQGDSAMYLCASSPGGGNYGYTFGSGTRLTVV.